Sequencing of this T cell receptor beta chain was carried out in a study of T cell responses to AZD1222 COVID-19 vaccine. Whole-study findings and limits: Without day 14 samples, only post-peak T cell repertoires were studied.

Of note for this clone: Its antigen remains unidentified.

The assay was immunoSEQ multiplex PCR, and TCRdb's table has in-frame clones only and misses some. The sample shows 150,000 to 180,000 clones, about 88% of them seen only once. Trimming removed 2 bases at V and 5 bases at J, with 6 bases between. CDR3 length: 12 residues. Germline-derived CDR1 and CDR2 are LGHNA and YSLEER. The V call is TRBV4-3, the J call TRBJ1-2; no clear D. Sequences were derived from peripheral blood, sampled on day 0 of AZD1222 vaccination. This clonotype originated in an adult in good health. For the CDR3, the DNA is TGCGCCAGCAGCCAACCCGGATATGGCTACACCTTC. Protein: CASSQPGYGYTF.